What follows are 8 T cell receptor beta chains derived from one specimen sequenced in a study of cytomegalovirus exposure and HLA in healthy donors. Use of 60 Vbeta and 13 Jbeta primers characterized the PCR. Clones were read by immunoSEQ multiplex PCR, and TCRdb kept only the in-frame ones, dropping some. This table holds roughly 20,000 clones, 65% to 75% found once. Specimen: PBMCs. These receptors were obtained from a man aged 18 to 30 in good health and CMV-seronegative.

The rearrangement uses TRBV30 and TRBJ1-5; D unclear. CDR1 and CDR2 from the germline V gene are GTSNPN and SVGIG (reference sequence). Between the trimmed V and J ends, which lost 5 bases and 7 bases, there was a span of 15 bases. The CDR3 consists of 13 residues. CDR3 bases: TGTGCCTGGGCAGAGGGTGCGAGGCAGCCCCAGCATTTT. The encoded protein is CAWAEGARQPQHF. Supplemented by reference TRBV30 and TRBJ1-5, the full variable domain reads SQTIHQWPATLVQPVGSPLSLECTVEGTSNPNLYWYRQAAGRGLQLLFYSVGIGQISSEVPQNLSASRPQDRQFILSSKKLLLSDSGFYLCAWAEGARQPQHFGDGTRLSIL.

Written as DNA, the CDR3 is TGTGCCAGCAGTGCAGCGGTTAGCACAGATACGCAGTATTTT. Protein: CASSAAVSTDTQYF. The gene calls are TRBV6-4 and TRBJ2-3, with D maybe TRBD2 (5 bases). The V gene's germline CDR1 is MRHNA and CDR2 SNTAGT. The length of the CDR3 is 14 residues. Trimming removed 4 bases at V and 0 bases at J, with 8 bases between.

This chain uses TRBV30 with TRBJ1-5; weak D call: TRBD1 (6 bases). Trimming took off 2 bases at V and 4 bases at J, with 12 bases between the two ends. CDR1 GTSNPN and CDR2 SVGIG come from the germline V gene (reference sequence). The CDR3 is 14 amino acids. The DNA for the CDR3 is TGTGCCTGGAGTAATCAGGGGACGAATCAGCCCCAGCATTTT. It encodes CAWSNQGTNQPQHF. Using reference TRBV30 and TRBJ1-5 for the parts outside the CDR3, the full variable domain is SQTIHQWPATLVQPVGSPLSLECTVEGTSNPNLYWYRQAAGRGLQLLFYSVGIGQISSEVPQNLSASRPQDRQFILSSKKLLLSDSGFYLCAWSNQGTNQPQHFGDGTRLSIL.

This clone was counted a few times. The chain couples TRBV29-1 to TRBJ1-4; 10 nucleotides match TRBD1. In germline, CDR1 is SQVTM, CDR2 ANQGSEA. The V and J ends lost 7 bases and 0 bases, in that order; junction bases with no gene match: 5. The CDR3 extends over 15 amino acids. The CDR3 loop is CSAAGQGTTNEKLFF. DNA of the CDR3: TGCAGCGCTGCGGGACAGGGGACAACTAATGAAAAACTGTTTTTT.

The CDR3 region has the DNA TGCGCCAGCAGCCAAGATCTCCGGGGGTCTGGCTACACCTTC. Its protein product is CASSQDLRGSGYTF. The V call is TRBV4-3, the J call TRBJ1-2, with a possible D match to TRBD1 (5 bases). Looked up from germline, CDR1 is LGHNA and CDR2 is YSLEER. The CDR3 extends over 14 amino acids. V was trimmed by 0 bases and J by 7 bases, leaving 12 bases between them.

The V and J genes are TRBV29-1 and TRBJ1-2; D ambiguous. The germline V gene has CDR1 SQVTM and CDR2 ANQGSEA. The CDR3 loop spans 16 amino acids. Trimming took off 4 bases at V and 8 bases at J, with 26 bases between the two ends. This CDR3 is CSVVGSRANLGRGYTF. CDR3 sequence (DNA): TGCAGCGTTGTTGGTAGCCGGGCGAACTTGGGGAGAGGCTACACCTTC.

CDR3 sequence: CASSLRVSQPQHF. CDR3 sequence (DNA): TGTGCCAGCAGCTTAAGAGTTAGTCAGCCCCAGCATTTT. The chain has TRBV7-2 and TRBJ1-5; D remains ambiguous. This CDR3 is built from 13 residues. Germline V gene data show CDR1 as SGHTA and CDR2 as FQGNSA. Trimming cost V 2 bases and J 6 bases, with 8 bases left between them.

The chain employs TRBV29-1 and TRBJ2-7; D is undetermined. V lost 4 bases and J 5 bases, leaving 12 bases between the germline ends. The CDR3 contains 12 residues. The V gene's germline CDR1 is SQVTM and CDR2 ANQGSEA. The CDR3: CSVVRTANEQYF. DNA for the CDR3: TGCAGCGTTGTCCGTACTGCCAACGAGCAGTACTTC.